These T cell receptor beta chains were read from a single sample in a study of T-cell reconstitution after alpha-beta-depleted transplantation in children. TCRdb analysed the PCR reads with MiXCR anew, one entry per CDR3 protein. This table holds about 360,000 distinct CDR3 sequences, approximately 12% found once. The sample here was PBMCs, taken from the stem cell graft. These receptor sequences come from a human donor who donated a stem cell graft to a child with Fanconi anemia. Both conserved end residues are part of each CDR3. Fields, in order: clone size, V gene, D gene, J gene, CDR3 length, CDR3 protein, CDR3 DNA. A D gene is named only where the DNA matches it firmly. Clone size is stated in some rows and not others, as once, few, many or a class when expanded.

many	TRBV20-1	.	TRBJ1-3	16	CSAMRGLVPSGNTIYF	TGCAGTGCCATGAGGGGGTTGGTGCCATCTGGAAACACCATATATTTT
.	TRBV6-2/TRBV6-3	.	TRBJ2-2	17	CASSLRTGGMLTGELFF	TGTGCCAGCAGCCTCCGGACAGGAGGGATGTTGACCGGGGAGCTGTTTTTT
few	TRBV2	.	TRBJ1-1	14	CASSVGNYNTEAFF	TGTGCCAGTTCAGTAGGCAACTATAACACTGAAGCTTTCTTT
many	TRBV12-3/TRBV12-4	.	TRBJ2-5	17	CASSLRGTEARQETQYF	TGTGCCAGCAGTTTAAGAGGGACTGAGGCCCGACAAGAGACCCAGTACTTC
few	TRBV29-1	.	TRBJ1-1	14	CSVATNALNTEAFF	TGCAGCGTTGCCACGAACGCGCTTAACACTGAAGCTTTCTTT
many	TRBV4-3	.	TRBJ2-1	15	CASSQDTGSYNEQFF	TGCGCCAGCAGCCAAGATACGGGGTCCTACAATGAGCAGTTCTTC
many	TRBV7-8	TRBD1	TRBJ2-7	14	CASSFRDSVYEQYF	TGTGCCAGCAGCTTCCGGGACAGCGTGTACGAGCAGTACTTC
few	TRBV13	.	TRBJ1-1	13	CASSLGELPEAFF	TGTGCCAGCAGCTTAGGAGAACTACCCGAAGCTTTCTTT
.	TRBV4-1	TRBD1	TRBJ1-2	17	CASSQENPQGVLYGYTF	TGCGCCAGCAGCCAAGAGAATCCTCAGGGGGTGCTCTATGGCTACACCTTC
.	TRBV18	.	TRBJ2-4	14	CASSLDYRKDIQYF	TGTGCCAGCTCGCTAGATTACCGGAAAGACATTCAGTACTTC
.	TRBV12-3/TRBV12-4	TRBD1	TRBJ2-2	16	CASSFAGGRNTGELFF	TGTGCCAGCAGTTTTGCAGGGGGCAGGAACACCGGGGAGCTGTTTTTT
few	TRBV20-1	.	TRBJ1-1	13	CSAQDTLNTEAFF	TGCAGTGCTCAGGACACTTTGAACACTGAAGCTTTCTTT
few	TRBV5-6	.	TRBJ1-6	13	CASSRIPADPLHF	TGTGCCAGCAGCCGGATTCCAGCGGATCCCCTCCACTTT
many	TRBV6-2/TRBV6-3	TRBD2	TRBJ2-1	14	CASEGSGIYNEQFF	TGTGCCAGCGAGGGTAGCGGGATCTACAATGAGCAGTTCTTC
.	TRBV7-3	.	TRBJ2-3	15	CASSFGGTGTDTQYF	TGTGCCAGCAGTTTTGGCGGGACAGGCACAGATACGCAGTATTTT
few	TRBV28	TRBD1	TRBJ2-2	15	CASDGTGRSTGELFF	TGTGCCAGCGACGGGACAGGACGATCCACCGGGGAGCTGTTTTTT
.	TRBV20-1	.	TRBJ2-5	14	CSASTSGVRETQYF	TGCAGTGCTTCTACTTCAGGGGTACGGGAGACCCAGTACTTC
.	TRBV4-3	.	TRBJ1-1	13	CASSQVGRAEAFF	TGCGCCAGCAGCCAGGTGGGAAGGGCTGAAGCTTTCTTT
.	TRBV27	.	TRBJ2-2	15	CASSRPDAYTGELFF	TGTGCCAGCAGTAGGCCCGACGCCTACACCGGGGAGCTGTTTTTT
.	TRBV28	TRBD1	TRBJ1-1	16	CASIPYSLLRTGGAFF	TGTGCCAGCATTCCGTACTCGCTACTACGGACAGGGGGGGCTTTCTTT
.	TRBV4-3	.	TRBJ1-5	15	CASSQTRGGRQPQHF	TGCGCCAGCAGCCAAACAAGGGGGGGAAGGCAGCCCCAGCATTTT
.	TRBV11-2	TRBD2	TRBJ2-3	16	CASSLSGLAGVDTQYF	TGTGCCAGCAGCTTATCCGGACTAGCGGGGGTGGATACGCAGTATTTT
few	TRBV20-1	TRBD1	TRBJ1-2	16	CSARDTSRGIRYGYTF	TGCAGTGCTAGAGATACGTCCAGGGGGATACGCTATGGCTACACCTTC
few	TRBV5-1	TRBD2	TRBJ2-3	16	CASSLGSGAHQDTQYF	TGCGCCAGCAGCTTAGGGAGCGGGGCCCATCAAGATACGCAGTATTTT
.	TRBV20-1	.	TRBJ2-1	11	CSAGIYNEQFF	TGCAGTGCGGGAATATACAATGAGCAGTTCTTC
few	TRBV6-5	TRBD1	TRBJ1-1	15	CASSYPGGPNTEAFF	TGTGCCAGCAGTTACCCAGGGGGACCGAACACTGAAGCTTTCTTT
.	TRBV14	.	TRBJ2-7	13	CASSQENSGNQYF	TGTGCCAGCAGCCAAGAAAATTCAGGGAATCAGTACTTC
many	TRBV5-6	.	TRBJ2-1	15	CASSLVGDANNEQFF	TGTGCCAGCAGCTTGGTAGGTGACGCAAACAATGAGCAGTTCTTC
few	TRBV30	.	TRBJ1-2	12	CARSRVNYGYTF	TGTGCCCGCTCAAGAGTTAACTATGGCTACACCTTC
.	TRBV20-1	TRBD1	TRBJ1-2	14	CSAPQLRDSYGYTF	TGCAGTGCGCCTCAACTCCGGGACAGCTATGGCTACACCTTC
.	TRBV6-4	TRBD2	TRBJ2-1	18	CASSDRASGGGSYNEQFF	TGTGCCAGCAGTGACCGGGCTAGCGGGGGGGGCTCCTACAATGAGCAGTTCTTC
.	TRBV5-1	.	TRBJ2-3	14	CASSLVSRTDTQYF	TGCGCCAGCAGCTTGGTTAGTCGCACAGATACGCAGTATTTT
few	TRBV7-8	TRBD2	TRBJ2-7	16	CASSPQGLAGTYEQYF	TGTGCCAGCAGCCCACAAGGACTAGCGGGGACCTACGAGCAGTACTTC
.	TRBV6-2/TRBV6-3	.	TRBJ2-7	14	CASSYGQVSYEQYF	TGTGCCAGCAGTTACGGTCAGGTCTCCTACGAGCAGTACTTC
many	TRBV28	.	TRBJ1-1	15	CASSLHSTFNTEAFF	TGTGCCAGCAGTTTGCACAGCACATTTAACACTGAAGCTTTCTTT
.	TRBV12-3/TRBV12-4	TRBD1	TRBJ1-1	14	CASRMTGLGAEAFF	TGTGCCAGCAGAATGACAGGGCTTGGGGCTGAAGCTTTCTTT
many	TRBV11-2	.	TRBJ2-7	12	CASSLGRYEQYF	TGTGCCAGCAGCTTAGGGAGGTACGAGCAGTACTTC
.	TRBV5-1	TRBD2	TRBJ2-3	15	CASSFGSGGGDTQYF	TGCGCCAGCAGCTTCGGTAGCGGGGGTGGAGATACGCAGTATTTT
.	TRBV6-1	.	TRBJ1-1	13	CASPKRDGAVAFF	TGTGCCAGTCCCAAACGGGACGGAGCAGTTGCTTTCTTT
many	TRBV25-1	.	TRBJ1-1	15	CASTPGLLSNTEAFF	TGTGCCAGCACCCCGGGACTTCTTTCGAACACTGAAGCTTTCTTT
many	TRBV12-3/TRBV12-4	.	TRBJ2-4	11	CASSLSGDQYF	TGTGCCAGCAGTCTGAGCGGAGATCAGTACTTC
.	TRBV5-6	TRBD1	TRBJ1-1	16	CASSPANRGLSTEAFF	TGTGCCAGCAGTCCGGCGAACAGGGGATTATCCACTGAAGCTTTCTTT
many	TRBV20-1	.	TRBJ1-1	12	CSAREGELEAFF	TGCAGTGCTAGGGAGGGGGAGCTTGAAGCTTTCTTT
many	TRBV5-5	.	TRBJ2-1	16	CASSLTGSSSDNEQFF	TGTGCCAGCAGCTTGACAGGGAGTAGCAGCGACAATGAGCAGTTCTTC
.	TRBV9	TRBD1	TRBJ2-3	17	CASSSSTGDLVTDTQYF	TGTGCCAGCTCCTCCTCGACAGGGGACTTAGTAACAGATACGCAGTATTTT
many	TRBV29-1	.	TRBJ1-1	12	CSVDRGNTEAFF	TGCAGCGTTGACAGGGGAAACACTGAAGCTTTCTTT
few	TRBV15	.	TRBJ2-1	16	CATSRDPGGTGNEQFF	TGTGCCACCAGCAGGGACCCGGGGGGCACAGGGAATGAGCAGTTCTTC
few	TRBV28	TRBD1	TRBJ2-3	17	CASIPGQGSFRTDTQYF	TGTGCCAGCATCCCGGGACAGGGATCCTTCCGCACAGATACGCAGTATTTT
few	TRBV24-1	TRBD2	TRBJ2-1	15	CATSDSSGGENEQFF	TGTGCCACCAGTGATTCTAGCGGGGGTGAAAATGAGCAGTTCTTC
.	TRBV5-1	TRBD1	TRBJ1-1	16	CASSLEPQGAGTEAFF	TGCGCCAGCAGCTTGGAACCGCAGGGGGCAGGCACTGAAGCTTTCTTT
many	TRBV5-5	.	TRBJ2-5	16	CASSFGGMGYQETQYF	TGTGCCAGCAGCTTCGGGGGAATGGGGTACCAAGAGACCCAGTACTTC
many	TRBV6-2/TRBV6-3	.	TRBJ2-7	15	CASSYFSSGGYEQYF	TGTGCCAGCAGTTACTTCTCTTCAGGTGGCTACGAGCAGTACTTC
.	TRBV5-1	.	TRBJ2-3	14	CASRTEPMEDTQYF	TGCGCCAGTAGGACAGAGCCGATGGAAGATACGCAGTATTTT
many	TRBV28	.	TRBJ1-3	15	CASSLSGDSGNTIYF	TGTGCCAGCAGTTTATCCGGGGACTCTGGAAACACCATATATTTT
.	TRBV3-1	.	TRBJ1-1	11	CASSQANEAFF	TGTGCCAGCAGCCAAGCTAATGAAGCTTTCTTT
.	TRBV7-2	TRBD2	TRBJ2-7	15	CASSFTGTSGYEQYF	TGTGCCAGCAGCTTCACTGGGACTAGCGGCTACGAGCAGTACTTC
many	TRBV5-5	.	TRBJ2-3	16	CASSKRPQAGTDTQYF	TGTGCCAGCAGCAAGCGTCCTCAGGCGGGCACAGATACGCAGTATTTT
.	TRBV4-3	.	TRBJ1-4	16	CASSQEGGWGNEKLFF	TGCGCCAGCAGCCAAGAAGGAGGGTGGGGTAATGAAAAACTGTTTTTT
.	TRBV12-3/TRBV12-4	.	TRBJ2-3	15	CASSLFGRAADTQYF	TGTGCCAGCAGCCTCTTCGGCAGGGCGGCAGATACGCAGTATTTT
many	TRBV7-9	.	TRBJ2-2	14	CASSPPVYTGELFF	TGTGCCAGCAGCCCGCCTGTGTACACCGGGGAGCTGTTTTTT